Shown below are 9 T cell receptor beta chains from a single sample sequenced in a study of response to subunit inactivated influenza vaccine. MiXCR, applied by TCRdb to the RT-PCR reads, yields one record per CDR3 protein. Counted here are about 520,000 distinct CDR3 sequences, about 25% occurring once; the ten biggest clones make up 1.5% to 2%. Sequenced material: CD4+ T cells sorted from PBMCs, taken 4 to 6 days after vaccination. The origin of the receptors is a man aged 45 to 65 who received an inactivated influenza vaccine.

The V gene is TRBV12-3 or TRBV12-4, the J gene TRBJ2-7; D not resolved. The CDR3 extends over 12 amino acids. The V end lost 3 bases, the J end lost 6 bases, and 9 bases lay between the germline ends. The chain's CDR3 is CASSLVVREQYF. CDR3 sequence (DNA): TGTGCCAGCAGTTTGGTGGTTCGCGAGCAGTACTTC.

This clonotype has only a few counts. The J gene is TRBJ1-5, the V gene TRBV28; the D is unclear. The CDR3 has 15 amino acids. V shed 7 bases and J shed 2 bases, with 15 bases lying between them. In germline, CDR1 is MDHEN, CDR2 SYDVKM. CDR3 residues: CASITVDGGNQPQHF. Written as DNA, the CDR3 is TGTGCCAGCATCACCGTCGATGGGGGCAATCAGCCCCAGCATTTT.

The rearrangement joins TRBV27 to TRBJ1-4; tentative D call: TRBD1 (5 bases). The germline V gene encodes CDR1 MNHEY and CDR2 SMNVEV (reference sequence). The ends were cut back, 4 bases at V and 6 bases at J, with 15 bases in the middle. CDR3 length equals 15 residues. The CDR3 here is CASSSRKGWDEKLFF. The CDR3 DNA is TGTGCCAGCAGTTCCAGGAAGGGGTGGGATGAAAAACTGTTTTTT. The whole variable domain, remainder taken from reference TRBV27 and TRBJ1-4, is EAQVTQNPRYLITVTGKKLTVTCSQNMNHEYMSWYRQDPGLGLRQIYYSMNVEVTDKGDVPEGYKVSRKEKRNFPLILESPSPNQTSLYFCASSSRKGWDEKLFFGSGTQLSVL.

The rearrangement links TRBV5-1 to TRBJ2-7; 13 bases map to TRBD2. Germline V gene data show CDR1 as SGHRS and CDR2 as YFSETQ. The CDR3 runs 21 residues. V lost 2 bases and J lost 2; bases outside the gene matches: 19. CDR3 bases: TGCGCCAGCAGCTTAGGCCGTGGTGAATGGACTAGCGGGGGTTCCCCCTACGAGCAGTACTTC. It yields the protein CASSLGRGEWTSGGSPYEQYF.

This clonotype has a count of ten or more. CDR3 in DNA: TGTGCCATCAGTGAGGGACAGGACTACGAGCAGTACTTC. Its protein product is CAISEGQDYEQYF. The rearrangement uses TRBV10-3 and TRBJ2-7, with TRBD1 matching 7 bases. V lost 2 bases, J lost 3 bases, and 1 base stayed unmatched. From germline, CDR1 is ENHRY and CDR2 SYGVKD. This CDR3 is 13 amino acids long.

The rearrangement uses TRBV6-2 or TRBV6-3 and TRBJ2-3, with unresolved D. Per germline, CDR1 MNHEY and CDR2 SVGEGT. The V end was cut by 7 bases, the J end by 1 base, with 9 bases between. CDR3 length: 13 amino acids. The CDR3 here is CASNHAGTDTQYF. The CDR3 region has the DNA TGTGCCAGCAACCACGCGGGCACAGATACGCAGTATTTT.

The V and J genes are TRBV20-1 and TRBJ2-3; 8 nucleotides line up with TRBD2. Germline-derived CDR1 and CDR2 are DFQATT and SNEGSKA (reference sequence). The CDR3 length is 12 residues. V shed 3 bases, J shed 11 bases, and the junction held 7 bases outside the gene matches. The DNA for the CDR3 is TGCAGTGCTAGTACTAGCGGAACTTTGCAGTATTTT. Translating gives CSASTSGTLQYF.

This clonotype has only a few counts. The V and J genes are TRBV6-2 or TRBV6-3 and TRBJ1-4, with 7 bases fitting TRBD1. The germline V gene encodes CDR1 MNHEY and CDR2 SVGEGT. With V trimmed by 6 bases and J by 0 bases, 1 base remained unmatched. CDR3 length: 14 residues. The DNA for the CDR3 is TGTGCCAGCAGGGACAGGACAACTAATGAAAAACTGTTTTTT. Translation: CASRDRTTNEKLFF.

The chain recombines TRBV29-1 with TRBJ2-3; 15 nucleotides align to TRBD2. The CDR3 is 16 amino acids. Germline V gene sequence: CDR1 SQVTM, CDR2 ANQGSEA. V dropped 7 bases and J dropped 0; count of bases not matched to a gene: 5. The CDR3 here is CSAGTSGRPSTDTQYF. The CDR3, as DNA: TGCAGCGCGGGGACTAGCGGGAGGCCCAGCACAGATACGCAGTATTTT.